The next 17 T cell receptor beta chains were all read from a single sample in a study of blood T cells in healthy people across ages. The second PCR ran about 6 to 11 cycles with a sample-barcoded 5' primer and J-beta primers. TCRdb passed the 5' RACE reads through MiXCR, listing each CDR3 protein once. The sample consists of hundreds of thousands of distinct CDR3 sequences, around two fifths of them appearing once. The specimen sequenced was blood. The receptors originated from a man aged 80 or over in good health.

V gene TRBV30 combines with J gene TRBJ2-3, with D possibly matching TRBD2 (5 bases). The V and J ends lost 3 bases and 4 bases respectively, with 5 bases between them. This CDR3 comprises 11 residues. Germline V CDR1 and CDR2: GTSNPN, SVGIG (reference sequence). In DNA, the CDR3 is TGTGCCTGGAGGAGGGCAGATACGCAGTATTTT. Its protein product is CAWRRADTQYF.

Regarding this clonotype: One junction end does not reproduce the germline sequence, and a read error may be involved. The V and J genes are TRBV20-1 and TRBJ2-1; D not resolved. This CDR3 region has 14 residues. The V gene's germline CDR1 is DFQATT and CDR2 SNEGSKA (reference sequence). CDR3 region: CSASRQALYSEQFF. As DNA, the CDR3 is TGCAGTGCTAGTCGGCAGGCCCTCTACAGTGAGCAGTTCTTC.

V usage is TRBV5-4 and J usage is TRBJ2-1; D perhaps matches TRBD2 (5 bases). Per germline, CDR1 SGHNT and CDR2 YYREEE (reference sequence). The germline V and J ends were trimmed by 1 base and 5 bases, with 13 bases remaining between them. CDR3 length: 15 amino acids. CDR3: CASSLYFRENNEQFF. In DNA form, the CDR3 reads TGTGCCAGCAGCTTGTATTTCCGGGAAAACAATGAGCAGTTCTTC.

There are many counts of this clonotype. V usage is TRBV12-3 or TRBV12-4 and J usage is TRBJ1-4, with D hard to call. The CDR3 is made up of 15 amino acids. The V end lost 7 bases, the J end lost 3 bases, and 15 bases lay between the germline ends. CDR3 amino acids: CASTTRSASNEKLFF. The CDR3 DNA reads TGTGCCAGCACTACCCGGTCAGCCTCTAATGAAAAACTGTTTTTT.

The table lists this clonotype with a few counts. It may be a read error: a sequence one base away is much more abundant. CDR3 in DNA: TGCAGCGCTGATCGGCAGAGGGAGACCCAGTACTTC. This encodes CSADRQRETQYF. This chain uses TRBV29-1 with TRBJ2-5, with unresolved D. From germline, CDR1 is SQVTM and CDR2 ANQGSEA. The CDR3 extends over 12 amino acids. Trimming cost V 7 bases and J 5 bases, with 14 bases left between them.

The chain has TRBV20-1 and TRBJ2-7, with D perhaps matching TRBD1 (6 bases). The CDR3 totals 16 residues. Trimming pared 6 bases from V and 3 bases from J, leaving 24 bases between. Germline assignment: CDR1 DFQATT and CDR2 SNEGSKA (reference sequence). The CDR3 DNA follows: TGCAGTGCCAGAAGGGGGACCCGGGACACCGACTACGAGCAGTACTTC. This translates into CSARRGTRDTDYEQYF.

The CDR3 loop is CASSQGSSGAWSYEQYF. CDR3 DNA sequence: TGTGCCAGCAGCCAAGGTTCTAGCGGGGCGTGGTCCTACGAGCAGTACTTC. The chain has TRBV4-2 and TRBJ2-7; 9 bases map to TRBD2. CDR1 is LGHNA, CDR2 YNFKEQ, per germline. Losses at the gene ends were 1 base for V and 1 base for J; bases not matched to a gene: 8. The CDR3 is made up of 17 amino acids.

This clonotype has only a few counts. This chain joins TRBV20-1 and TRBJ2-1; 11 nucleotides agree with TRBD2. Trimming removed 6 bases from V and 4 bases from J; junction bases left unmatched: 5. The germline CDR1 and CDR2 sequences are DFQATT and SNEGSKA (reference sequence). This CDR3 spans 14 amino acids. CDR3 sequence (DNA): TGCAGTGCGCGGACTAGCGGGTTTTACAATGAGCAGTTCTTC. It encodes CSARTSGFYNEQFF.

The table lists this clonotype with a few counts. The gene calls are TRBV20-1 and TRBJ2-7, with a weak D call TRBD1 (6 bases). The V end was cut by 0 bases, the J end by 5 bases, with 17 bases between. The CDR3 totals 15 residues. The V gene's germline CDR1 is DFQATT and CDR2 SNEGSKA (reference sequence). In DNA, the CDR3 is TGCAGTGCTAGAGATCTAACAGGGCGTAGGGACGAGCAGTACTTC. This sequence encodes CSARDLTGRRDEQYF.

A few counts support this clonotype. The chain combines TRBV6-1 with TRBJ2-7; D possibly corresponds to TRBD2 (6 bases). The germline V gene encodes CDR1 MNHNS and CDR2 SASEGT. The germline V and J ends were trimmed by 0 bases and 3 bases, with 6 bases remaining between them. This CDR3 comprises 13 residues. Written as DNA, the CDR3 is TGTGCCAGCAGTGAAGCGACTAGCTACGAGCAGTACTTC. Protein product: CASSEATSYEQYF.

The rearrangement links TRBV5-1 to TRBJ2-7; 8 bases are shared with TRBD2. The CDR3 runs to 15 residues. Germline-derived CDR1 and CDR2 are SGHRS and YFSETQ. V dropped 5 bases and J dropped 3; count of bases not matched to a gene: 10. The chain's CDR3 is CASSRETSAVYEQYF. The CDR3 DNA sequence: TGCGCCAGCAGTCGGGAGACTAGCGCGGTCTACGAGCAGTACTTC.

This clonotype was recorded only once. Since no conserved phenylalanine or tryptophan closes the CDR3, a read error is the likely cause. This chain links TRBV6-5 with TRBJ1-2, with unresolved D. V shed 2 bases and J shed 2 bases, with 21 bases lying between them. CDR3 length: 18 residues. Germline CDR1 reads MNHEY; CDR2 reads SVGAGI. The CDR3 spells CASSYAAPTRPSNYGYTL. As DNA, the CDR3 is TGTGCCAGCAGTTACGCCGCCCCGACACGACCATCCAACTATGGCTACACCCTC.

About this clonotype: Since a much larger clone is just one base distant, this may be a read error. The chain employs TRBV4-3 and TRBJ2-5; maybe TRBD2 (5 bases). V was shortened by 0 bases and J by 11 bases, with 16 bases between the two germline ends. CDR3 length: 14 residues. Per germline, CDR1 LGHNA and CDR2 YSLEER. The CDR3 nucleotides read TGCGCCAGCAGCCAAGAGGCTAGCTCTAATGAGCAGTACTTC. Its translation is CASSQEASSNEQYF.

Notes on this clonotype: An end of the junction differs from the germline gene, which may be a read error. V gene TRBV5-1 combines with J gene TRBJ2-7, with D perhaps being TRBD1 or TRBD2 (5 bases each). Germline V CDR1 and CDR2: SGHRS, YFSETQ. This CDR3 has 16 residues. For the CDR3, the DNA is TGCGCCGGCAGCCCCGCACGGGGCACGATAGCCTACGAGCAGTACTTC. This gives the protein CAGSPARGTIAYEQYF. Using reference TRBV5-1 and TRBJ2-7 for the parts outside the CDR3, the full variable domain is KAGVTQTPRYLIKTRGQQVTLSCSPISGHRSVSWYQQTPGQGLQFLFEYFSETQRNKGNFPGRFSGRQFSNSRSEMNVSTLELGDSALYLCAGSPARGTIAYEQYFGPGTRLTVT.

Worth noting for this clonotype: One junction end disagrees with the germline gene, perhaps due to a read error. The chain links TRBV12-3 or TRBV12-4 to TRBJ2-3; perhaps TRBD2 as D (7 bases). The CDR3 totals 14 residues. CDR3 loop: CANSLGGGTDTQYF. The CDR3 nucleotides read TGTGCCAACAGTTTAGGGGGGGGCACAGATACGCAGTATTTT.

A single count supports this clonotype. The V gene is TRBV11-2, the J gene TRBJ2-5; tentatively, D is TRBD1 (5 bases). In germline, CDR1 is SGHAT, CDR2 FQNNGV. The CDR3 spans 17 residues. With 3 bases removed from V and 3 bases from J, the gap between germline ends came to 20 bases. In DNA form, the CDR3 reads TGTGCCAGCAGCTTGGGGCAGGGTTTGAATCTAGAAGAGACCCAGTACTTC. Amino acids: CASSLGQGLNLEETQYF. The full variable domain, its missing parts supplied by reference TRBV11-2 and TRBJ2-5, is EAGVAQSPRYKIIEKRQSVAFWCNPISGHATLYWYQQILGQGPKLLIQFQNNGVVDDSQLPKDRFSAERLKGVDSTLKIQPAKLEDSAVYLCASSLGQGLNLEETQYFGPGTRLLVL.

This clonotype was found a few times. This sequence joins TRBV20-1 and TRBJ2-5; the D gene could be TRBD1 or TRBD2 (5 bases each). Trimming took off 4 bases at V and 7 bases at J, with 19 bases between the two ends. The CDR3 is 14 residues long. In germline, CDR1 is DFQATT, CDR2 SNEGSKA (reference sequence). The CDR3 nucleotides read TGCAGTGCTAACCCCTCGGGGCCAGTTGGGACCCAGTACTTC. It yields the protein CSANPSGPVGTQYF.